Presented here are 18 T cell receptor beta chains from one specimen sequenced in a study of T cell responses to AZD1222 COVID-19 vaccine. Some clones are missing from TCRdb's copy, which holds only in-frame ones; the method was immunoSEQ multiplex PCR. The sample consists of under 100,000 clones, about 90% of them appearing once. The specimen comprised peripheral blood, sampled on day 0 of MenACWY control vaccination. Every receptor here comes from an adult in good health.

The chain's CDR3 is CASRETANYGYTF. The CDR3 DNA is TGTGCCAGCAGGGAGACAGCTAACTATGGCTACACCTTC. The chain recombines TRBV28 with TRBJ1-2; D is perhaps TRBD1 (5 bases). Germline V gene data show CDR1 as MDHEN and CDR2 as SYDVKM. Trimming took 6 bases from V and 0 from J, leaving 8 bases between them. The CDR3 length is 13 residues.

The rearrangement joins TRBV7-2 to TRBJ2-6, with D perhaps matching TRBD1 (6 bases). CDR3 size: 16 residues. Germline V lookup: CDR1 SGHTA, CDR2 FQGNSA. V dropped 4 bases and J dropped 0 bases, with 10 bases sitting between them. The CDR3 DNA sequence: TGTGCCAGCAGCTCAGGACAGACCTCTGGGGCCAACGTCCTGACTTTC. Residues: CASSSGQTSGANVLTF.

By frequency in the sample, this clone is medium-sized (0.01 to 0.1%). The chain couples TRBV7-2 to TRBJ1-1; D possibly corresponds to TRBD1 (6 bases). The CDR3 contains 15 residues. From germline, CDR1 is SGHTA and CDR2 FQGNSA. V gave up 6 bases and J gave up 1 base, with 15 bases separating them. The CDR3 region is CASRGGQFSNTEAFF. The CDR3 DNA sequence: TGTGCCAGCAGGGGAGGACAGTTCTCGAACACTGAAGCTTTCTTT.

The chain links TRBV6-5 to TRBJ2-7; D remains ambiguous. The germline V gene encodes CDR1 MNHEY and CDR2 SVGAGI. The CDR3 is made up of 11 amino acids. The V gene lost 6 bases and the J gene lost 2 bases, with 5 bases spanning the gap. The CDR3 sequence: CASRNAYEQYF. The CDR3 bases are TGTGCCAGCAGGAATGCCTACGAGCAGTACTTC.

The gene calls are TRBV18 and TRBJ2-7, with D hard to call. V was trimmed by 4 bases and J by 5 bases, leaving 12 bases between them. This CDR3 has 13 residues. Germline V gives CDR1 KGHSH, CDR2 LQKENI. CDR3 protein: CASSLAIKDEQYF. In DNA form, the CDR3 reads TGTGCCAGCTCACTTGCTATAAAGGACGAGCAGTACTTC. The full variable domain, rest sourced from reference TRBV18 and TRBJ2-7, is NAGVMQNPRHLVRRRGQEARLRCSPMKGHSHVYWYRQLPEEGLKFMVYLQKENIIDESGMPKERFSAEFPKEGPSILRIQQVVRGDSAAYFCASSLAIKDEQYFGPGTRLTVT.

The chain has TRBV28 and TRBJ1-2; the D is unclear. CDR1 is MDHEN and CDR2 is SYDVKM in the germline V gene. The V and J ends lost 8 bases and 7 bases respectively, with 20 bases between them. The CDR3 totals 14 residues. The CDR3, as DNA: TGTGCCAGCCTCCCTGTTTTGTATCGGGGTGGCTACACCTTC. Translation gives CASLPVLYRGGYTF.

V gene TRBV21-1 combines with J gene TRBJ2-7; TRBD2 reflects the table's D call only, with no check against the DNA. TRBV21-1 is termed a pseudogene. This CDR3 is 15 amino acids long. This CDR3 is CASSKVPESSYEQYF. CDR3 bases: TGTGCCAGCAGCAAAGTGCCCGAGAGCTCCTACGAGCAGTACTTC.

This CDR3 is CASSTRTSGRRNEQFF. The CDR3 DNA sequence: TGTGCCAGTAGTACCCGGACTAGCGGGAGGCGCAATGAGCAGTTCTTC. The rearrangement uses TRBV19 and TRBJ2-1; 14 bases match TRBD2. V lost 4 bases to trimming and J lost 6 bases; unmatched junction nucleotides: 5. Germline V CDR1 and CDR2: LNHDA, SQIVND (reference sequence). The CDR3 totals 16 residues.

The chain is built from TRBV10-3 and TRBJ2-7; 9 bases are a match to TRBD2. The CDR3 totals 15 residues. From germline, CDR1 is ENHRY and CDR2 SYGVKD. After removal of 0 bases from V and 3 bases from J, the junction contained 3 bases not matched to a gene. The CDR3 DNA reads TGTGCCATCAGTGAGTCTAGCGGGAGTATCTACGAGCAGTACTTC. Protein product: CAISESSGSIYEQYF.

This clone came up once. J is TRBJ1-5 and V is TRBV5-4, with D possibly TRBD1 on 5 matching bases. This CDR3 is 15 amino acids long. V dropped 0 bases and J dropped 7 bases, with 14 bases sitting between them. Germline V gene data show CDR1 as SGHNT and CDR2 as YYREEE (reference sequence). This CDR3 is CASSLEGRGNQPQHF. The CDR3 DNA reads TGTGCCAGCAGCTTGGAAGGTCGGGGGAACCAGCCCCAGCATTTT.

The rearrangement joins TRBV6-5 to TRBJ1-6, with 9 bases lining up with TRBD1. V was pared by 2 bases and J by 7 bases, with 3 bases of the junction left unmatched. Looked up from germline, CDR1 is MNHEY and CDR2 is SVGAGI. The CDR3 extends over 15 amino acids. CDR3 in DNA: TGTGCCAGCAGTTACGTCGACAGGGGGAATTCACCCCTCCACTTT. It is translated as CASSYVDRGNSPLHF.

The V and J genes are TRBV18 and TRBJ2-5; unclear D gene. V lost 2 bases and J lost 4, with 11 bases in between. CDR1 is KGHSH, CDR2 LQKENI, per germline. This CDR3 spans 14 amino acids. The CDR3 loop reads CASSPTATSETQYF. The CDR3, as DNA: TGTGCCAGCTCACCAACCGCGACCTCAGAGACCCAGTACTTC.

This rearrangement joins TRBV6-5 to TRBJ1-3; no clear D gene. CDR3 length equals 16 residues. V was clipped by 0 bases and J by 2 bases, with 11 bases between them. Germline V gives CDR1 MNHEY, CDR2 SVGAGI. Here the CDR3 reads CASSYSGRQPGNTIYF. CDR3 nucleotides: TGTGCCAGCAGTTACTCGGGAAGACAACCTGGAAACACCATATATTTT.

The rearrangement joins TRBV7-2 to TRBJ1-1; 9 positions agree with TRBD1. Germline CDR1 reads SGHTA; CDR2 reads FQGNSA. V trimming: 5 bases; J trimming: 4 bases; junction bases outside the gene matches: 5. The CDR3 is 14 residues long. The DNA for the CDR3 is TGTGCCAGCAGCACAACGACAGGGGGCACTGAAGCTTTCTTT. It encodes CASSTTTGGTEAFF.

The sample holds one count of this clone. The J gene is TRBJ1-3, the V gene TRBV12-5; 7 bases line up with TRBD1. The CDR3 runs 16 residues. The junction had 3 bases not matched to a gene; V was cut back by 1 base and J by 0 bases. Germline CDR1 LGHNT, CDR2 FRNRAP. Here the CDR3 reads CASGLAPGGSGNTIYF. The CDR3 DNA reads TGTGCTAGTGGTTTGGCACCAGGGGGCTCTGGAAACACCATATATTTT.

This sequence joins TRBV7-2 and TRBJ2-2, with 10 bases fitting TRBD2. The ends lost 6 bases at V and 4 bases at J; junction bases unmatched: 2. Germline V gives CDR1 SGHTA, CDR2 FQGNSA. The CDR3 is made up of 14 amino acids. This CDR3 reads CASRGLATTGELFF. In nucleotides, the CDR3 is TGTGCCAGCAGGGGACTAGCGACCACCGGGGAGCTGTTTTTT.

The CDR3 bases are TGTGCCAGCAGTCCCGCCACAGATACGCAGTATTTT. Its translation: CASSPATDTQYF. V usage is TRBV12-3 or TRBV12-4 and J usage is TRBJ2-3; the D is unclear. V was trimmed by 5 bases and J by 2 bases, leaving 5 bases between them. The CDR3 loop spans 12 amino acids.

The rearrangement joins TRBV18 to TRBJ1-4; unclear D gene. The germline V gene has CDR1 KGHSH and CDR2 LQKENI. The CDR3 spans 14 residues. The V end was cut by 6 bases, the J end by 0 bases, with 8 bases between. CDR3 sequence: CASSPETTNEKLFF. The CDR3 nucleotides are TGTGCCAGCTCTCCAGAAACAACTAATGAAAAACTGTTTTTT.